Listed below are T cell receptor beta chains from one sample, sequenced in a study of cytomegalovirus exposure and HLA in healthy donors. Here immunoSEQ multiplex PCR was the method, and the copy in TCRdb shows in-frame clones only, minus some. Of more than 95,000 clones listed, 78% were seen once; the top ten hold approximately 10%. Specimen: PBMCs. These receptors came from a young man in good health and CMV-seropositive. Each CDR3 is given with its conserved first and last residue. Fields, in order: V gene, J gene, D gene, clone size, CDR3 protein, CDR3 DNA. A D gene is named only where the DNA matches it firmly. Not all rows give a size; the values are once, few, many and, for expanded clones, a class.

V gene: TRBV27; J gene: TRBJ1-5; D gene: -; clone size: -; CDR3 protein: CASSLSPTQNQPQHF; CDR3 DNA: TGTGCCAGCAGTTTATCACCAACCCAGAATCAGCCCCAGCATTTT
V gene: TRBV6-5; J gene: TRBJ1-4; D gene: -; clone size: many; CDR3 protein: CASSYSAAAPVLFF; CDR3 DNA: TGTGCCAGCAGTTACTCGGCGGCAGCCCCAGTGCTGTTTTTT
V gene: TRBV19; J gene: TRBJ1-2; D gene: -; clone size: -; CDR3 protein: CASSETAGANYGYTF; CDR3 DNA: TGTGCCAGTAGTGAGACGGCAGGGGCTAACTATGGCTACACCTTC
V gene: TRBV4-2; J gene: TRBJ1-2; D gene: TRBD1; clone size: few; CDR3 protein: CASSQRTGIDYGYTF; CDR3 DNA: TGTGCCAGCAGCCAAAGGACAGGGATTGACTATGGCTACACCTTC
V gene: TRBV7-6; J gene: TRBJ2-7; D gene: TRBD2; clone size: -; CDR3 protein: CASSLEGGSTYEQYF; CDR3 DNA: TGTGCCAGCAGCTTAGAAGGCGGGAGTACCTACGAGCAGTACTTC
V gene: TRBV15; J gene: TRBJ2-1; D gene: TRBD2; clone size: -; CDR3 protein: CATSTLGTSGYEQFF; CDR3 DNA: TGTGCCACCAGCACTCTTGGGACTAGCGGATATGAGCAGTTCTTC
V gene: TRBV7-9; J gene: TRBJ2-1; D gene: TRBD2; clone size: -; CDR3 protein: CASSTGLALYNEQFF; CDR3 DNA: TGTGCCAGCAGCACGGGACTAGCGCTCTACAATGAGCAGTTCTTC
V gene: TRBV27; J gene: TRBJ1-3; D gene: -; clone size: -; CDR3 protein: CASMGLSSGNTIYF; CDR3 DNA: TGTGCCAGCATGGGACTGTCCTCTGGAAACACCATATATTTT
V gene: TRBV10-3; J gene: TRBJ2-7; D gene: -; clone size: -; CDR3 protein: CAASPGVEYEQYF; CDR3 DNA: TGTGCCGCGAGCCCGGGGGTGGAGTACGAGCAGTACTTC
V gene: TRBV27; J gene: TRBJ2-7; D gene: -; clone size: -; CDR3 protein: CASSRKGRYEQYF; CDR3 DNA: TGTGCCAGCAGTCGGAAGGGGCGGTACGAGCAGTACTTC
V gene: TRBV19; J gene: TRBJ2-7; D gene: -; clone size: -; CDR3 protein: CASSAGGYEQYF; CDR3 DNA: TGTGCCAGTAGTGCCGGGGGATACGAGCAGTACTTC